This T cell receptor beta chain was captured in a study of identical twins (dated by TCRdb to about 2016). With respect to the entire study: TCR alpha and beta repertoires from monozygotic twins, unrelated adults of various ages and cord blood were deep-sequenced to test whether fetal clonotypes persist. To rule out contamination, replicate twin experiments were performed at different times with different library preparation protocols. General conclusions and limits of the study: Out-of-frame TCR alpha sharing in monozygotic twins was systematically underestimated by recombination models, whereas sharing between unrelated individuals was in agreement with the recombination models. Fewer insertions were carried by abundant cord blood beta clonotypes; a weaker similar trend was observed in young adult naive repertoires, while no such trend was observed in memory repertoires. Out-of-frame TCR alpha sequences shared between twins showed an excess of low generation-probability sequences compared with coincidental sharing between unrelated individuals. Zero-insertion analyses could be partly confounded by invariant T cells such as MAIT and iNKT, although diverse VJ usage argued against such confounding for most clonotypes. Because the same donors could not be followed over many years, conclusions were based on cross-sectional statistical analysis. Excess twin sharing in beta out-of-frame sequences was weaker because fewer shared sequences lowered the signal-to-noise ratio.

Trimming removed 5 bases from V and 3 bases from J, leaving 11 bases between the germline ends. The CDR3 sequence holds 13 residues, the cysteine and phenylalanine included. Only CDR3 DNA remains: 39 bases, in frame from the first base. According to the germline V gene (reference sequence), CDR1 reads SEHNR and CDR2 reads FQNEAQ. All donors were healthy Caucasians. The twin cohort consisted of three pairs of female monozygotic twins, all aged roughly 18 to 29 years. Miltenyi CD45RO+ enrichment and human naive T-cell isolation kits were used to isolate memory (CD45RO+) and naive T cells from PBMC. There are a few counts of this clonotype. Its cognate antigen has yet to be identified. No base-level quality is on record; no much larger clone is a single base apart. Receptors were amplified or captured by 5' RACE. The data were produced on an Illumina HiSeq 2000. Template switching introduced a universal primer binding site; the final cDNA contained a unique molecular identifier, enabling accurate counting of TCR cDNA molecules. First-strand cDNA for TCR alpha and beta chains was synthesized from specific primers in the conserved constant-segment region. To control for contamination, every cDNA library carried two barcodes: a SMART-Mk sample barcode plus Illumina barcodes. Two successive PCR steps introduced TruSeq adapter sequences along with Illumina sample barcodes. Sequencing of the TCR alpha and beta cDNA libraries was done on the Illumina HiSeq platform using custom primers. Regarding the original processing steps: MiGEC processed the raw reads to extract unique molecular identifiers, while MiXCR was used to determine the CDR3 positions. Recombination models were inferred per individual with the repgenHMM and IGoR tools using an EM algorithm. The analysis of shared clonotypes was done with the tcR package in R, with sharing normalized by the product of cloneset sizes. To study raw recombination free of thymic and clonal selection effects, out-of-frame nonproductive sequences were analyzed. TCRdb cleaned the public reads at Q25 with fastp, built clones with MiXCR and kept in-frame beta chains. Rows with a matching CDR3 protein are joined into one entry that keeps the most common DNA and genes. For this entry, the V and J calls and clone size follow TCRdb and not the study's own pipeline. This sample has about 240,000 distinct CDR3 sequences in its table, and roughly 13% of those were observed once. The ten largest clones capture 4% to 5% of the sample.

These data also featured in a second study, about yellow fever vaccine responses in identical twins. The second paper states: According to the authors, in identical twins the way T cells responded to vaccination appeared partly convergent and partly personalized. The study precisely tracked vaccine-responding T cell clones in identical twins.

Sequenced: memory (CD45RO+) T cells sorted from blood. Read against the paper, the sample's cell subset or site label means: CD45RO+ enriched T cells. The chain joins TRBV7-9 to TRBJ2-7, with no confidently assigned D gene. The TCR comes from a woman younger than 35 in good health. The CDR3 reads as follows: CASSPLHIYEQYF. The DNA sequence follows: TGTGCCAGCAGCCCTCTACACATCTACGAGCAGTACTTC.